One and the same sample provided the 30 T cell receptor beta chains below, sequenced in a study of blood T cell repertoires in COVID-19. The repertoire was sequenced with immunoSEQ multiplex PCR; TCRdb's copy has only in-frame clones and lacks some. The sample shows around 310,000 clones, 89% of them seen only once. The sample was PBMCs or T cells enriched from blood (not recorded which). These TCRs come from a woman in her forties who had recovered from COVID-19.

J is TRBJ2-5 and V is TRBV27, with D maybe TRBD1 (7 bases). Germline V CDR1 and CDR2: MNHEY, SMNVEV (reference sequence). This CDR3 spans 15 amino acids. The V and J ends lost 5 bases and 2 bases respectively, with 15 bases between them. The CDR3 sequence is CASSPFRGAQETQYF. As DNA, the CDR3 is TGTGCCAGCAGTCCATTCAGGGGGGCTCAAGAGACCCAGTACTTC.

This chain uses TRBV27 with TRBJ1-4, with 7 positions matching TRBD1. CDR1 is MNHEY, CDR2 SMNVEV, per germline (reference sequence). This CDR3 region has 14 residues. Trimming at V came to 5 bases and at J to 5 bases, leaving 5 bases not matched to a gene. The CDR3 sequence: CASSAPGQNEKLFF. In DNA form, the CDR3 reads TGTGCCAGCAGTGCCCCGGGACAGAATGAAAAACTGTTTTTT.

This clone has only one observation. The chain uses TRBV7-9 and TRBJ1-4; TRBD1 matches at 9 bases. Germline loops: CDR1 SEHNR, CDR2 FQNEAQ (reference sequence). The CDR3 sequence is 15 residues long. V shed 3 bases and J 3 bases; nucleotides not matched to a gene: 2. CDR3 nucleotides: TGTGCCAGCAGCTTGGGGACAGGGCCTAATGAAAAACTGTTTTTT. Translated: CASSLGTGPNEKLFF.

Here the CDR3 DNA reads TGTGCCATCAGTCCGGGACAAGATAATGAAAAACTGTTTTTT. Translated, it gives CAISPGQDNEKLFF. The V gene is TRBV10-3, the J gene TRBJ1-4; TRBD1 might be the D (6 bases). CDR1 and CDR2 from the germline V gene are ENHRY and SYGVKD. This CDR3 comprises 14 residues. Trimming stripped 5 bases from V and 4 bases from J, with 11 bases between.

V is TRBV7-9 and J is TRBJ1-1; D gene unclear. Germline lookup yields CDR1 SEHNR and CDR2 FQNEAQ (reference sequence). V lost 3 bases and J lost 7, with 9 bases in between. The CDR3 length is 12 residues. The CDR3 reads CASSFGYSEAFF. The CDR3 DNA is TGTGCCAGCAGCTTTGGCTACAGTGAAGCTTTCTTT. Full variable domain (rest looked up from reference TRBV7-9 and TRBJ1-1): DTGVSQNPRHKITKRGQNVTFRCDPISEHNRLYWYRQTLGQGPEFLTYFQNEAQLEKSRLLSDRFSAERPKGSFSTLEIQRTEQGDSAMYLCASSFGYSEAFFGQGTRLTVV.

The chain joins TRBV7-3 to TRBJ2-5, with D possibly being TRBD2 (7 bases). Germline CDR1 reads SGHTA; CDR2 reads FQGTGA. This CDR3 is built from 14 residues. Trimming took off 0 bases at V and 5 bases at J, with 10 bases between the two ends. CDR3 sequence reads: CASSLTGRGETQYF. In DNA form, the CDR3 reads TGTGCCAGCAGCTTAACAGGGAGGGGGGAGACCCAGTACTTC.

For the CDR3, the DNA is TGTGCCAGCAGCGTTGCTAGCGGGACAGATACGCAGTATTTT. Translated, it gives CASSVASGTDTQYF. This chain links TRBV9 with TRBJ2-3; the match to TRBD2 covers 8 bases. After removal of 2 bases from V and 3 bases from J, the junction contained 2 bases not matched to a gene. The CDR3 extends over 14 amino acids. Looked up from germline, CDR1 is SGDLS and CDR2 is YYNGEE.

The chain uses TRBV11-3 and TRBJ2-7; 9 nucleotides align to TRBD2. The junction had 8 bases not matched to a gene; V was cut back by 4 bases and J by 4 bases. The CDR3 covers 15 residues. In germline, CDR1 is SGHNT, CDR2 YENEEA. CDR3 region: CASSSPSAGGYEQYF. The CDR3 DNA is TGTGCCAGCAGCTCCCCTTCAGCGGGAGGTTACGAGCAGTACTTC.

J is TRBJ2-3 and V is TRBV5-1; 16 nucleotides line up with TRBD2. CDR3 length: 19 residues. CDR1 is SGHRS and CDR2 is YFSETQ in the germline V gene. The V segment lost 4 bases and the J segment 1 base; nucleotides outside the gene matches: 9. As DNA, the CDR3 is TGCGCCAGCAGCCTCCACCCGGGACTAGCGGGGGGGCGCACAGATACGCAGTATTTT. Its translation is CASSLHPGLAGGRTDTQYF.

The chain joins TRBV5-4 to TRBJ2-7, with 9 nucleotides matching TRBD2. CDR3 length: 13 amino acids. V lost 5 bases and J lost 6; bases outside the gene matches: 6. Germline CDR1 reads SGHNT; CDR2 reads YYREEE (reference sequence). CDR3 DNA: TGTGCCAGCAGTCTGGGACTAGCCGTCGAGCAGTACTTC. Its translation: CASSLGLAVEQYF. Full variable domain (remainder filled in from reference TRBV5-4 and TRBJ2-7): ETGVTQSPTHLIKTRGQQVTLRCSSQSGHNTVSWYQQALGQGPQFIFQYYREEENGRGNFPPRFSGLQFPNYSSELNVNALELDDSALYLCASSLGLAVEQYFGPGTRLTVT.

Here the CDR3 DNA reads TGTGCCAGCAGTGAACTCGGACAGGGGTTAACCGGGGAGCTGTTTTTT. It yields the protein CASSELGQGLTGELFF. J is TRBJ2-2 and V is TRBV2; 9 bases match TRBD1. The V and J ends lost 2 bases and 5 bases, in that order; junction bases with no gene match: 6. Germline values: CDR1 SNHLY, CDR2 FYNNEI. The CDR3 sequence is 16 residues long. Full variable domain (outside the CDR3, taken from reference TRBV2 and TRBJ2-2): EPEVTQTPSHQVTQMGQEVILRCVPISNHLYFYWYRQILGQKVEFLVSFYNNEISEKSEIFDDQFSVERPDGSNFTLKIRSTKLEDSAMYFCASSELGQGLTGELFFGEGSRLTVL.

The chain is built from TRBV9 and TRBJ1-2, with D possibly matching TRBD1 (5 bases). Per the germline V gene, CDR1 is SGDLS and CDR2 is YYNGEE. V was trimmed by 4 bases and J by 6 bases, leaving 22 bases between them. The CDR3 extends over 16 amino acids. The CDR3 loop is CASSFSNYSGIHGYTF. The CDR3 coding sequence is TGTGCCAGCAGCTTTTCCAATTACTCAGGGATACATGGCTACACCTTC.

The chain has TRBV7-2 and TRBJ1-3; 7 positions match TRBD1. CDR3 size: 18 residues. Germline-derived CDR1 and CDR2 are SGHTA and FQGNSA. V shed 5 bases and J 4 bases; nucleotides not matched to a gene: 17. The CDR3 region has the DNA TGTGCCAGCAGCCCCCACCCCGGACAGGCCAGGTCAGGAAACACCATATATTTT. Amino acid sequence: CASSPHPGQARSGNTIYF.

V usage is TRBV4-1 and J usage is TRBJ2-7, with 11 nucleotides matching TRBD2. CDR1 and CDR2 from the germline V gene are MGHRA and YSYEKL. The V gene end was trimmed by 1 base and the J gene end by 2 bases; junction bases not matched to a gene: 4. This CDR3 has 16 amino acids. The CDR3 spells CASSQALAGEAYEQYF. Here the CDR3 DNA reads TGCGCCAGCAGCCAAGCACTAGCGGGAGAAGCCTACGAGCAGTACTTC.

The chain carries TRBV7-3 and TRBJ2-2; TRBD2 might be the D (6 bases). Trimming removed 0 bases at V and 4 bases at J, with 18 bases between. Per germline, CDR1 SGHTA and CDR2 FQGTGA. This CDR3 comprises 18 residues. CDR3 protein: CASSLTRAAGPFTGELFF. As DNA, the CDR3 is TGTGCCAGCAGCTTAACCAGGGCGGCGGGGCCTTTCACCGGGGAGCTGTTTTTT.

The chain links TRBV7-2 to TRBJ2-3, with 10 bases that match TRBD2. The V gene end was trimmed by 7 bases and the J gene end by 6 bases; junction bases not matched to a gene: 13. CDR3 size: 16 residues. The V gene's germline CDR1 is SGHTA and CDR2 FQGNSA. In DNA, the CDR3 is TGTGCCAGCATCCCCAGGGTAGCGGGGGGTGGCGATACGCAGTATTTT. Protein: CASIPRVAGGGDTQYF.

The rearrangement links TRBV6-6 to TRBJ2-4, with 10 bases identical to TRBD1. The germline gives CDR1 MNHNY, CDR2 SVGAGI (reference sequence). The J segment lost 3 bases and the V segment lost 5 bases, leaving 22 bases of the junction unmatched. The CDR3 covers 21 residues. The CDR3 nucleotides read TGTGCCAGCAGTCGACCCACGACCGGGACAGGGGAGGGGGTGGGCAAAAACATTCAGTACTTC. This encodes CASSRPTTGTGEGVGKNIQYF.

The V and J genes are TRBV11-2 and TRBJ2-7; 9 positions match TRBD1. Germline V gene sequence: CDR1 SGHAT, CDR2 FQNNGV. The trim removed 4 bases at V and 0 bases at J, leaving 4 bases unmatched. The CDR3 has 15 amino acids. DNA of the CDR3: TGTGCCAGCAGCTCCCGGGACAGGGCCTCCTACGAGCAGTACTTC. Protein: CASSSRDRASYEQYF.

The chain employs TRBV9 and TRBJ2-7, with TRBD1 matching 9 bases. The ends lost 2 bases at V and 4 bases at J; junction bases unmatched: 4. The CDR3 has 14 amino acids. Germline values: CDR1 SGDLS, CDR2 YYNGEE. CDR3 amino acids: CASSVGDRDYEQYF. In DNA, the CDR3 is TGTGCCAGCAGCGTTGGGGACAGGGATTACGAGCAGTACTTC.

The chain has TRBV6-6 and TRBJ2-4; D is uncertain. The CDR3 totals 13 residues. Trimming took off 2 bases at V and 10 bases at J, with 12 bases between the two ends. Germline V CDR1 and CDR2: MNHNY, SVGAGI (reference sequence). In DNA form, the CDR3 reads TGTGCCAGCAGTTACGGGCCCCAGAGTATTCAGTACTTC. It codes for CASSYGPQSIQYF.

The rearrangement joins TRBV28 to TRBJ1-5; 7 bases agree with TRBD1. CDR1 and CDR2 (germline): MDHEN, SYDVKM. V dropped 6 bases and J dropped 7; count of bases not matched to a gene: 12. The CDR3 is 15 residues long. CDR3 nucleotide sequence: TGTGCCAGCAGACGTTTTGTGAGGGGGCAACAGCCCCAGCATTTT. Its translation: CASRRFVRGQQPQHF.

V and J are TRBV6-5 and TRBJ1-5; 7 bases are a match to TRBD1. Losses at the gene ends were 5 bases for V and 7 bases for J; bases not matched to a gene: 5. The CDR3 has 13 residues. Germline CDR1 reads MNHEY; CDR2 reads SVGAGI. In nucleotides, the CDR3 is TGTGCCAGCAGTCAGGGGGTAGGCCAGCCCCAGCATTTT. Translation gives CASSQGVGQPQHF.

The V and J genes are TRBV27 and TRBJ1-2; D unresolved. CDR3 size: 14 residues. V was trimmed by 4 bases and J by 4 bases, leaving 13 bases between them. Germline CDR1 reads MNHEY; CDR2 reads SMNVEV (reference sequence). The DNA for the CDR3 is TGTGCCAGCAGTTCCGTCCGGGAAGGCTATGGCTACACCTTC. This sequence encodes CASSSVREGYGYTF.

The gene calls are TRBV7-2 and TRBJ2-1; unclear D gene. The CDR3 runs 14 residues. The germline V gene has CDR1 SGHTA and CDR2 FQGNSA. V dropped 1 base and J dropped 6 bases, with 10 bases sitting between them. For the CDR3, the DNA is TGTGCCAGCAGCTTAGTAGTGTTGTTCAATGAGCAGTTCTTC. This sequence encodes CASSLVVLFNEQFF.

CDR3 bases: TGTGCCAGCAGCTTGGACCCAGGGGGCACCGGGGAGCTGTTTTTT. Its translation: CASSLDPGGTGELFF. V gene TRBV7-3 combines with J gene TRBJ2-2; 7 bases are a match to TRBD1. This CDR3 has 15 amino acids. CDR1 and CDR2 from the germline V gene are SGHTA and FQGTGA. V was clipped by 3 bases and J by 4 bases; unmatched bases: 5.

The chain employs TRBV5-4 and TRBJ2-3; 8 bases are a match to TRBD2. The germline CDR1 and CDR2 sequences are SGHNT and YYREEE (reference sequence). The CDR3 loop spans 15 amino acids. Unmatched junction bases numbered 6, after V lost 4 bases and J lost 2 bases. CDR3 residues: CASSPSGGPTDTQYF. The CDR3 nucleotides read TGTGCCAGCAGCCCCAGCGGGGGCCCCACAGATACGCAGTATTTT.

The gene calls are TRBV30 and TRBJ2-2; D perhaps matches TRBD2 (6 bases). The germline V gene encodes CDR1 GTSNPN and CDR2 SVGIG (reference sequence). V was clipped by 0 bases and J by 5 bases, with 10 bases between them. The CDR3 totals 14 residues. The chain's CDR3 is CAWSVLAETGELFF. Written as DNA, the CDR3 is TGTGCCTGGAGTGTACTAGCCGAGACCGGGGAGCTGTTTTTT.

V and J are TRBV19 and TRBJ2-7; 11 nucleotides line up with TRBD1. Germline trimming cut 5 bases from V and 6 bases from J; bases unmatched to any gene: 9. The CDR3 is 15 residues long. CDR1 is LNHDA and CDR2 is SQIVND in the germline V gene (reference sequence). The CDR3 DNA sequence: TGTGCCAGTAGTCACCGCCGGACAGGGGGCGGCGAGCAGTACTTC. Its translation: CASSHRRTGGGEQYF.

V gene TRBV9 combines with J gene TRBJ2-7, with D possibly being TRBD1 (5 bases). The CDR3 extends over 18 amino acids. The germline gives CDR1 SGDLS, CDR2 YYNGEE. Trimming cost V 4 bases and J 4 bases, with 27 bases left between them. The CDR3 spells CASSPGAVKGGRGYEQYF. CDR3 nucleotide sequence: TGTGCCAGCAGCCCTGGGGCAGTTAAGGGCGGTAGAGGATACGAGCAGTACTTC.

The V call is TRBV13, the J call TRBJ2-3; perhaps TRBD2 as D (6 bases). Trimming shortened V by 5 bases and J by 1 base, and 16 bases separated the two germline ends. The CDR3 is made up of 16 amino acids. The germline V gene has CDR1 PRHDT and CDR2 FYEKMQ (reference sequence). CDR3 bases: TGTGCCAGCAGCCCGAGAGCGGCGGGACGCACAGATACGCAGTATTTT. Its protein is CASSPRAAGRTDTQYF.